This T cell receptor beta chain comes out of a study of blood T cell repertoires in COVID-19. About the research overall: The United States, Italy and Spain were the sources of the acute and convalescent COVID-19 samples. T cells, B-cell-depleted T cells, or PBMCs supplied cDNA or gDNA.

Source study methods: Researchers report that nucleated cell counts were estimated from reference gene primer amplification. Here immunoSEQ multiplex PCR was the method, and the copy in TCRdb shows in-frame clones only, minus some. V and J calls plus clone size are reproduced from that table; the DNA served to infer D and trimming. The data hold over 200,000 clones, with about nine tenths observed a single time. Trimming removed 1 base from V and 0 bases from J, with 7 bases in between. Germline assignment: CDR1 LGHNT and CDR2 FRNRAP. This CDR3 is built from 15 residues. Material: PBMCs or T cells enriched from blood (not recorded which). The sequence derives from a woman aged 30 to 39 with acute COVID-19. The gene calls are TRBV12-5 and TRBJ1-3; D unclear. The CDR3: CASGLEQSSGNTIYF. In DNA form, the CDR3 reads TGTGCTAGTGGTTTGGAGCAAAGCTCTGGAAACACCATATATTTT.